Listed here are 8 T cell receptor beta chains from one sample, sequenced in a study of blood T cell repertoires in COVID-19. Clones were read by immunoSEQ multiplex PCR, and TCRdb kept only the in-frame ones, dropping some. This sample has around 200,000 clones, with about 88% found just once. Input material: PBMCs or T cells enriched from blood (not recorded which). Receptors were obtained from a young woman who had been exposed to COVID-19.

This clone was detected once. The V and J genes are TRBV5-1 and TRBJ2-5; 8 bases match TRBD2. Germline V gives CDR1 SGHRS, CDR2 YFSETQ. The CDR3 consists of 15 residues. V lost 1 base and J lost 5; bases outside the gene matches: 7. CDR3: CASSLSPGGLETQYF. DNA of the CDR3: TGCGCCAGCAGCTTGTCCCCGGGGGGGCTCGAGACCCAGTACTTC.

V gene TRBV19 combines with J gene TRBJ1-2, with TRBD1 matching 10 bases. V shed 6 bases and J 4 bases; nucleotides not matched to a gene: 8. The CDR3 sequence is 15 residues long. Per the germline V gene, CDR1 is LNHDA and CDR2 is SQIVND (reference sequence). CDR3 DNA sequence: TGTGCCAGTAGCCGGGACAGGGGTTACAGCTATGGCTACACCTTC. Translation: CASSRDRGYSYGYTF.

The chain carries TRBV12-5 and TRBJ1-1; the match to TRBD1 covers 8 bases. J lost 3 bases, V lost 5 bases, and 5 bases had no gene match. There are 14 residues in the CDR3. Germline lookup yields CDR1 LGHNT and CDR2 FRNRAP. DNA for the CDR3: TGTGCTAGTGGTGTGGACAGGGCACACACTGAAGCTTTCTTT. Its protein is CASGVDRAHTEAFF.

The chain joins TRBV4-1 to TRBJ1-1; D not certain. Germline V gene sequence: CDR1 MGHRA, CDR2 YSYEKL. Trimming pared 4 bases from V and 0 bases from J, leaving 21 bases between. The CDR3 loop spans 18 amino acids. CDR3 sequence (DNA): TGCGCCAGCAGCCTCGCCGGGGAGCGGAGACTGATGAACACTGAAGCTTTCTTT. Translated: CASSLAGERRLMNTEAFF.

The chain employs TRBV5-5 and TRBJ1-1, with TRBD1 matching over 9 bases. V lost 3 bases and J lost 3; bases outside the gene matches: 9. This CDR3 comprises 16 residues. The V gene's germline CDR1 is SGHKS and CDR2 YYEKEE (reference sequence). In DNA form, the CDR3 reads TGTGCCAGCAGCTGGGCGATTAGGACAGGGGACACTGAAGCTTTCTTT. Encoded protein: CASSWAIRTGDTEAFF.

The chain joins TRBV25-1 to TRBJ2-1, with a weak D call TRBD2 (7 bases). Trimming stripped 5 bases from V and 0 bases from J, with 17 bases between. Looked up from germline, CDR1 is MGHDK and CDR2 is SYGVNS. The CDR3 is 17 amino acids. Written as DNA, the CDR3 is TGTGCCAGCAGTCCTTCGCGGGGGCCCAGCTCCTACAATGAGCAGTTCTTC. This encodes CASSPSRGPSSYNEQFF.

This rearrangement joins TRBV19 to TRBJ2-7; 7 bases align to TRBD1. The CDR3 length is 20 residues. The junction had 25 bases not matched to a gene; V was cut back by 4 bases and J by 4 bases. Germline CDR1 reads LNHDA; CDR2 reads SQIVND (reference sequence). The CDR3 reads CASSTTPITGTGTVPYEQYF. CDR3 DNA: TGTGCCAGTAGTACAACACCGATAACCGGGACCGGGACAGTACCTTACGAGCAGTACTTC.

The chain has TRBV5-1 and TRBJ2-3, with D possibly matching TRBD1 (6 bases). The CDR3 has 15 amino acids. Germline V gene lookup returns CDR1 SGHRS and CDR2 YFSETQ. V was cut by 4 bases and J by 2 bases, with 14 bases left in between. Here the CDR3 DNA reads TGCGCCAGCAGCCTGACGACAGGAATCACAGATACGCAGTATTTT. Translating gives CASSLTTGITDTQYF.